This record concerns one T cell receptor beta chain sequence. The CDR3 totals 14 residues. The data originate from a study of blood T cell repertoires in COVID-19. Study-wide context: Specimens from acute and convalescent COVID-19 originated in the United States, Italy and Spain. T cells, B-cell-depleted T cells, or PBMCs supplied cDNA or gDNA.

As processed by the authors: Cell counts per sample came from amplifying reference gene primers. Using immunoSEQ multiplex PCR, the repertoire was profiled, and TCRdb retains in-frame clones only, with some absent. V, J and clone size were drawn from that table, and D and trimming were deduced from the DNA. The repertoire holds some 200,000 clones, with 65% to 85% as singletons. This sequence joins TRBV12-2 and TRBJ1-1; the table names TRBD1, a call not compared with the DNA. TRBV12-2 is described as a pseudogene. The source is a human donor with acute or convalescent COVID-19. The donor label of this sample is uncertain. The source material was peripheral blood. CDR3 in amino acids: CASRYLTGIDEAFF. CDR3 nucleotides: TGTGCAAGTCGCTACTTAACAGGGATTGATGAAGCTTTCTTT.